This entry is about one T cell receptor (beta chain). It has no known antigen specificity. The sample holds no much larger clone one base away, and base qualities are not on file. TCRbeta CDR3 regions were amplified from genomic DNA by means of the immunoSEQ Assay, a bias-controlled multiplex PCR. The authors' analysis ran thus. The number of nucleated cells in each sample was estimated from the amplification of reference gene primers within the assay. Sequence reads were collapsed and filtered to measure the absolute abundance of every unique TCRbeta CDR3 rearrangement. For each sample, productive Simpson clonality was calculated as the square root of Simpson's diversity index over productive rearrangements. TCRdb took this table from immuneACCESS and kept in-frame rearrangements with V and J called. Such tables lack part of the clones; where checked against another copy, unresolved V genes explain under half of the gap, and the rest is unexplained. For V, J and clone size, that table is used; D and trimming come from the DNA. The table for this sample lists 200,000 or so clones; 89% of them were counted only once. 5.5% to 8% of the sample belongs to the ten largest clones.

Measured from the cysteine to the phenylalanine, the CDR3 is 14 residues long. The only DNA kept is the CDR3, 42 bases in frame from the first base. The germline V gene provides CDR1 MGHRA and CDR2 YSYEKL. A distance of 17 bases separates the germline ends of V and J, which lose 8 bases and 6 bases respectively. This specimen belongs to a study of blood T cell repertoires in COVID-19 (dated by TCRdb to the early 2020s). With respect to the entire study: The collaborator samples originated in the United States, Italy and Spain and spanned the acute and convalescent phases of COVID-19. The material from the prospective study consisted of cDNA or gDNA derived from T cells, B-cell-depleted T cells, or PBMCs. Subjects who had been exposed to COVID-19, were actively infected with it, or had recovered from it provided the deeply sampled blood TCRbeta repertoires that made up the dataset. The repertoires were made available in a free public database intended to serve as a resource for research on the immune response to SARS-CoV-2. Samples came from the ongoing ImmuneRACE study (first 160 participants) plus 1,254 subjects from 6 global collaborators. The sample metadata nearly always contained a de-identified subject ID, COVID-19 status, age in years and sex. Where available, HLA class I and class II types were obtained from metadata supplied by the sample provider rather than from assay-based typing.

A second Seattle source provided samples from volunteer blood donors who had recovered from COVID-19. Collaborating institutions collected whole blood in K2EDTA tubes following their own protocols. For TCRbeta analysis, collaborators shipped samples in one of three forms: frozen whole blood, isolated PBMCs, or DNA extracted from either of those sample types. Study-wide conclusions, independent of this receptor: The quantity of clinical and demographic metadata differed by source and by participant and was supplied without curation.

The receptor comes from a man aged 60 to 75 who had recovered from COVID-19. Sequencing input: peripheral blood. The chain employs TRBV4-1 and TRBJ2-1; the D region possibly corresponds to TRBD1 (5 bases align). The CDR3 in this case is CASSGRDFVNEQFF. The nucleotide sequence is given as TGCGCCAGCTCCGGCAGGGATTTTGTCAATGAGCAGTTCTTC.